Listed below are T cell receptor beta chains from one sample, sequenced in a study of shared clonotypes between healthy human individuals. Data came from immunoSEQ multiplex PCR; TCRdb stores just in-frame clones and leaves some out. In the table there are about 680,000 clones, about two thirds of which are singletons. Sequencing was performed on memory CD4+ T cells sorted from blood. Receptors originate from a woman in her twenties or thirties in good health. Each CDR3 is given with its conserved first and last residue. D genes are given only for firm matches. Size is stated for part of the rows, as once, few or many counts, or as a class when the clone is expanded.

>TRBV7-9|TRBJ2-1|NA|NA
TGTGCCAGCAGCCGGACGGCCGGCAATGAGCAGTTCTTC
CASSRTAGNEQFF
>TRBV18|TRBJ2-3|TRBD2|NA
TGTGCCAGCTCACCACAGGCTAGCGGGAGTAGCACAGATACGCAGTATTTT
CASSPQASGSSTDTQYF
>TRBV5-1|TRBJ2-3|NA|once
TGCGCCAGCAGCACAGGTAGAAGCACAGATACGCAGTATTTT
CASSTGRSTDTQYF
>TRBV11-3|TRBJ2-7|NA|few
TGTGCCAGCAGCTTAGCCCCCCGGGGGCGCATCCACGAGCAGTACTTC
CASSLAPRGRIHEQYF
>TRBV10-1|TRBJ1-1|NA|few
TGCGCCAGCAGTGAGTCAGGGGACACTGAAGCTTTCTTT
CASSESGDTEAFF
>TRBV18|TRBJ1-1|NA|NA
TGTGCCAGCTCACCGCGGATACGGGGGGCGACCACTGAAGCTTTCTTT
CASSPRIRGATTEAFF
>TRBV11-2|TRBJ2-2|NA|few
TGTGCCAGCAGCGGGCGGAACACCGGGGAGCTGTTTTTT
CASSGRNTGELFF
>TRBV5-1|TRBJ2-7|TRBD2|NA
TGCGCCAGCAGCATATGGGGTACTAGCGGATCCTACGAGCAGTACTTC
CASSIWGTSGSYEQYF
>TRBV27|TRBJ2-1|TRBD2|NA
TGTGCCAGCAGCGCTCTAGCGGGAGCTGAAGGTGAGCAGTTCTTC
CASSALAGAEGEQFF
>TRBV2|TRBJ1-4|NA|NA
TGTGCCAGCAGATGGGGCCGTGATGATGAAAAACTGTTTTTT
CASRWGRDDEKLFF
>TRBV5-1|TRBJ2-1|TRBD2|NA
TGCGCCAGCAGCTTGGCCGGCACTAGCGGCTACAATGAGCAGTTCTTC
CASSLAGTSGYNEQFF
>TRBV5-1|TRBJ1-1|TRBD1|NA
TGCGCCAGCAGCTCGCGACGACAGGGGCTGAACACTGAAGCTTTCTTT
CASSSRRQGLNTEAFF
>TRBV11-2|TRBJ2-3|NA|NA
TGTGCCAGCGGGCAGGGAGCTCAAGATACGCAGTATTTT
CASGQGAQDTQYF
>TRBV7-6|TRBJ2-3|NA|once
TGTGCCAGCAGTTTTGGACTAAGCACAGATACGCAGTATTTT
CASSFGLSTDTQYF
>TRBV5-6|TRBJ1-2|NA|NA
TGTGCCAGCAGCTTGGAGGGTGGCTACACCTTC
CASSLEGGYTF
>TRBV5-4|TRBJ1-1|NA|NA
TGTGCCAGCAGCCCAAGACTGGGGCTAGGCACTGAAGCTTTCTTT
CASSPRLGLGTEAFF
>TRBV28|TRBJ2-7|NA|once
TGTGCCAGCAGTCCCGGGACAACCGATCCCTACGAGCAGTACTTC
CASSPGTTDPYEQYF
>TRBV4-1|TRBJ2-7|NA|NA
TGCGCCAGCAGCCCCCTCAATAGAGGCGGCTCCTACGAGCAGTACTTC
CASSPLNRGGSYEQYF
>TRBV28|TRBJ2-1|NA|NA
TGTGCCAGCCACAGGGCCGGGTCCTACAATGAGCAGTTCTTC
CASHRAGSYNEQFF
>TRBV2|TRBJ2-1|TRBD2|NA
TGTGCCAGCAGTGACCAGCGGGGCTACAATGAGCAGTTCTTC
CASSDQRGYNEQFF
>TRBV4-2|TRBJ2-1|NA|NA
TGTGCCAGCAGCGAAGACCTAGTTCCCTACAATGAGCAGTTCTTC
CASSEDLVPYNEQFF
>TRBV19|TRBJ2-1|NA|many
TGTGCCAGTAGCTTTATACGTGGTTACTCGAACAATGAGCAGTTCTTC
CASSFIRGYSNNEQFF
>TRBV6-6|TRBJ1-5|TRBD1|once
TGTGCCAGCAGACAGGGGAATCAGCCCCAGCATTTT
CASRQGNQPQHF
>TRBV5-1|TRBJ2-7|NA|NA
TGCGCCAGCAGCTTGGAGGGTAGCAATGGGGAGCAGTACTTC
CASSLEGSNGEQYF
>TRBV6-5|TRBJ1-2|NA|NA
TGTGCCAGCAGCCCGGGCGGGAGGAGTCACACCTTC
CASSPGGRSHTF
>TRBV27|TRBJ2-3|TRBD2|NA
TGTGCCACCACGCCTAGCGGGGTTAGCACAGATACGCAGTATTTT
CATTPSGVSTDTQYF
>TRBV28|TRBJ2-7|TRBD1|few
TGTGCCAGCAGTTTATGGACAGGGAGCAACGAGCAGTACTTC
CASSLWTGSNEQYF
>TRBV4-1|TRBJ2-7|TRBD2|NA
TGCGCCAGCAGCCTACAGACTAGCGGGGGCTCCTACGAGCAGTACTTC
CASSLQTSGGSYEQYF
>TRBV25-1|TRBJ2-2|TRBD2|NA
TGTGCCAGCAGTGGGGCCCCAGCGGGAGGACGCGGCACCGGGGAGCTGTTTTTT
CASSGAPAGGRGTGELFF
>TRBV27|TRBJ2-7|TRBD2|NA
TGTGCCAGCAGTTTAATCCCAGCGGGGGAATACGAGCAGTACTTC
CASSLIPAGEYEQYF